Below, one T cell receptor (beta chain) is given with its context. In every case, the donor was a healthy Caucasian. The sample is drawn from a study of identical twins. The CDR3 loop spans 16 amino acids. From germline, CDR1 is MDHEN and CDR2 SYDVKM. V lost 5 bases, J lost 4 bases, and 8 bases stayed unmatched. TCRdb re-derived calls from the 5' RACE reads in MiXCR, one entry per CDR3 protein. The sample includes fewer than 800,000 distinct CDR3 sequences, around 7.4% of them seen just once. The same data also contributed to another study, on yellow fever vaccine responses in identical twins.

The source of this sequence is a woman younger than 30 in good health. The chain carries TRBV28 and TRBJ2-2, with 9 bases fitting TRBD2. The material sequenced was PBMCs. The CDR3 sequence: CASSNRAGGSTGELFF. The CDR3 DNA reads TGTGCCAGCAGTAACCGGGCGGGAGGGTCCACCGGGGAGCTGTTTTTT.